These 2 T cell receptor beta chains came from one sample sequenced in a study of cytomegalovirus exposure and HLA in healthy donors. PCR used 60 Vbeta primers and 13 Jbeta primers. Profiling relied on immunoSEQ multiplex PCR, and the TCRdb table lists in-frame clones only, not all of them. The table lists about 98,000 clones, around 68% of them singletons. The sequencing sample was made of PBMCs. The receptors were sampled from a female donor in good health and CMV-seronegative.

The rearrangement joins TRBV2 to TRBJ2-3; TRBD2 matches 8 bases. Germline values: CDR1 SNHLY, CDR2 FYNNEI. V lost 4 bases, J lost 0 bases, and 3 bases stayed unmatched. This CDR3 spans 15 amino acids. The CDR3 reads CASSGVAGSTDTQYF. The DNA for the CDR3 is TGTGCCAGCAGTGGAGTAGCGGGGAGCACAGATACGCAGTATTTT.

The rearrangement uses TRBV6-5 and TRBJ2-1; 8 positions agree with TRBD2. Germline V gene data show CDR1 as MNHEY and CDR2 as SVGAGI. The CDR3 spans 14 residues. Trimming at V came to 8 bases and at J to 6 bases, leaving 9 bases not matched to a gene. CDR3: CASYRTGGTNEQFF. As DNA, the CDR3 is TGTGCCAGCTATCGGACGGGGGGGACCAATGAGCAGTTCTTC.